This T cell receptor (beta chain) was retrieved from a study of T cells after yellow fever vaccination. Study-wide results and limits: A faster peak, day 5 versus 15, was reached by the weaker secondary response. Contaminating bulk clonotypes could be abundant in FACS-sorted repertoires.

This clonotype was counted between two and nine times. The antigen is unknown. The CDR3 extends over 16 amino acids. CDR1 SGHAT and CDR2 FQNNGV come from the germline V gene. Trimming took 0 bases from V and 4 from J, leaving 13 bases between them. MiXCR was run by TCRdb on the 5' RACE reads, yielding one entry per CDR3 protein. The sample records tens of thousands of distinct CDR3 sequences, roughly 7.7% being singletons. The V call is TRBV11-2, the J call TRBJ1-3; D remains unclear. The material was CD8+ T cells sorted from PBMCs, obtained on the day of the yellow fever booster vaccination. The clonotype was recovered from a man aged 30 to 45 who received the YFV17D yellow fever vaccine. The CDR3 DNA sequence: TGTGCCAGCAGCTTAGATCCGGTGACATCAGGAAACACCATATATTTT. Its protein is CASSLDPVTSGNTIYF.